These 13 T cell receptor beta chains originate from one sample sequenced in a study of OX40 agonist ivuxolimab in advanced cancers. The table came from immunoSEQ multiplex PCR; TCRdb's copy has only in-frame clones and leaves some out. Of fewer than 80,000 clones in the sample, roughly 88% are singletons; the top ten hold about 0.6%. Sequencing used CD4+ or CD8+ T cells sorted from blood, obtained in a trial of the OX40 agonist ivuxolimab. These receptors all stem from an adult with an advanced solid tumor such as melanoma, head and neck, liver or kidney cancer.

This chain joins TRBV11-3 and TRBJ1-2, with 7 bases matching TRBD1. Germline trimming cut 1 base from V and 5 bases from J; bases unmatched to any gene: 16. This CDR3 is built from 18 residues. Germline CDR1 is SGHNT and CDR2 is YENEEA. CDR3: CASSLARGTGVARYGYTF. CDR3 nucleotides: TGTGCCAGCAGCTTAGCGCGGGGAACAGGGGTCGCCCGGTATGGCTACACCTTC.

This clone was detected a few times. Here the CDR3 DNA reads TGTGCCAGCAGTGAGACACATCGAGATGGGGAGACCCAGTACTTC. This codes for CASSETHRDGETQYF. The chain has TRBV6-4 and TRBJ2-5; no reliable D call. The germline V and J ends were trimmed by 3 bases and 5 bases, with 16 bases remaining between them. This CDR3 spans 15 amino acids. Per the germline V gene, CDR1 is MRHNA and CDR2 is SNTAGT.

The V and J genes are TRBV28 and TRBJ1-5, with TRBD1 as a possible D gene (5 bases). V was cut by 5 bases and J by 2 bases, with 16 bases left in between. CDR1 and CDR2 from the germline V gene are MDHEN and SYDVKM. The CDR3 is 16 residues long. The CDR3 nucleotides read TGTGCCAGCAGTCTCCGGGTGCCGGGGGGCAATCAGCCCCAGCATTTT. Translated: CASSLRVPGGNQPQHF.

This clone was seen only once. V is TRBV5-6 and J is TRBJ2-7, with D possibly matching TRBD2 (7 bases). CDR3 size: 14 residues. Germline loops: CDR1 SGHDT, CDR2 YYEEEE. The V end lost 4 bases, the J end lost 3 bases, and 14 bases lay between the germline ends. CDR3 nucleotide sequence: TGTGCCAGCAGCCCGACAGGCGGGGGCTACGAGCAGTACTTC. Translating gives CASSPTGGGYEQYF.

This clone appeared a few times. This chain uses TRBV4-2 with TRBJ1-5; D is unresolved. The CDR3 is 13 residues long. V was pared by 1 base and J by 7 bases, with 8 bases between. Per the germline V gene, CDR1 is LGHNA and CDR2 is YNFKEQ. The CDR3 nucleotides are TGTGCCAGCAGCCAAGGCCCGGGGCAGCCCCAGCATTTT. It encodes CASSQGPGQPQHF.

V gene TRBV2 combines with J gene TRBJ2-3; 8 positions match TRBD2. V lost 5 bases to trimming and J lost 6 bases; unmatched junction nucleotides: 10. The CDR3 has 15 residues. Germline lookup yields CDR1 SNHLY and CDR2 FYNNEI. CDR3 DNA: TGTGCCAGCAGTCGCCTAGCGGGTTTGGGTGATACGCAGTATTTT. Protein sequence: CASSRLAGLGDTQYF.

The table lists this clone with a count of one. The chain uses TRBV28 and TRBJ2-7; D might be TRBD1 (5 bases). Germline CDR1 and CDR2: MDHEN and SYDVKM. V was cut by 10 bases and J by 2 bases, with 18 bases left in between. CDR3 length: 14 amino acids. CDR3: CATYFGASPYEQYF. The CDR3, as DNA: TGTGCCACCTATTTTGGGGCAAGTCCCTACGAGCAGTACTTC.

This chain uses TRBV19 with TRBJ1-3; D is uncertain. This CDR3 region has 12 residues. The germline V gene has CDR1 LNHDA and CDR2 SQIVND (reference sequence). V lost 9 bases and J 4 bases, leaving 10 bases between the germline ends. The CDR3 bases are TGTGCCAGCGGTGGGGTGGGAAACACCATATATTTT. This encodes CASGGVGNTIYF.

This chain links TRBV19 with TRBJ1-1; D gene unclear. Looked up from germline, CDR1 is LNHDA and CDR2 is SQIVND (reference sequence). CDR3 length equals 13 residues. V lost 8 bases, J lost 0 bases, and 10 bases lay in between. The CDR3 loop is CASSGAVNTEAFF. The CDR3 DNA is TGTGCCAGTTCAGGTGCGGTGAACACTGAAGCTTTCTTT.

The CDR3 loop is CASSSSGSILAKNIQYF. CDR3 DNA: TGTGCCAGCAGTTCGTCGGGGTCGATCCTAGCCAAAAACATTCAGTACTTC. The V and J genes are TRBV28 and TRBJ2-4, with D perhaps TRBD2 (5 bases). Trimming took 4 bases from V and 0 from J, leaving 16 bases between them. Germline CDR1 reads MDHEN; CDR2 reads SYDVKM. There are 17 residues in the CDR3.

In this sample, this clone turned up a few times. The chain recombines TRBV2 with TRBJ1-6; 10 bases are shared with TRBD1. V was clipped by 6 bases and J by 10 bases; unmatched bases: 3. Germline CDR1 is SNHLY and CDR2 is FYNNEI. This CDR3 has 13 amino acids. The CDR3 DNA is TGTGCCAGCAGAGGGACAGGGGAATCACCCCTCCACTTT. Translating gives CASRGTGESPLHF.

The genes are TRBV30 and TRBJ1-5; 10 bases map to TRBD1. Germline CDR1 and CDR2: GTSNPN and SVGIG (reference sequence). This CDR3 spans 13 amino acids. The V and J ends lost 4 bases and 7 bases, in that order; junction bases with no gene match: 4. The CDR3: CAWTGQGGQPQHF. The CDR3 region has the DNA TGTGCCTGGACCGGACAGGGGGGGCAGCCCCAGCATTTT.

The chain joins TRBV5-1 to TRBJ1-6, with 12 bases identical to TRBD1. The CDR3 length is 15 residues. Germline CDR1 reads SGHRS; CDR2 reads YFSETQ. Trimming removed 2 bases from V and 8 bases from J; junction bases left unmatched: 2. The CDR3 loop is CASSLGTGGDSPLHF. In DNA, the CDR3 is TGCGCCAGCAGCTTAGGGACAGGGGGCGATTCACCCCTCCACTTT.